The present TCR beta chain was sequenced within a study of cytomegalovirus exposure and HLA in healthy donors. The study ran its PCR with 60 Vbeta and 13 Jbeta primers. Assay: immunoSEQ multiplex PCR; the TCRdb copy retains only in-frame clones and omits some. Of approximately 44,000 clones listed, about nine tenths are singletons. The clonotype originates from a woman between 35 and 50 years old in good health and CMV-seropositive. Sequenced input: PBMCs.

CDR3 coding DNA: TGTGCCAGCAGTTCCCCTCTAGCGACCCCCACAGATACGCAGTATTTT. This sequence encodes CASSSPLATPTDTQYF. The chain has TRBV28 and TRBJ2-3; D might be TRBD2 (6 bases). The CDR3 loop spans 16 amino acids. The V end lost 4 bases, the J end lost 2 bases, and 16 bases lay between the germline ends. Germline CDR1 reads MDHEN; CDR2 reads SYDVKM.